This TCR beta chain was retrieved from a study of cytomegalovirus exposure and HLA in healthy donors. Study in general: Previous work identified 95 million to 140 million unique TCR beta sequences from around 200 million T cells. Findings and limits, study-wide: The majority of CMV-associated TCR beta chains were reported as apparently HLA-restricted in a later analysis. Compared with the roughly 700-donor mean, an Asian-associated ancestry cluster reportedly had fewer N-insertions, according to a later analysis.

In the case of this clone: What it binds is not known.

Healthy bone marrow donors supplied every sample. The PCR used 60 Vbeta and 13 Jbeta primers. TCRdb's copy holds only in-frame clones and misses some; the assay was immunoSEQ multiplex PCR. The sample shows some 150,000 clones, around 65% of them seen only once. Trimming left V 6 bases short and J 6 bases short, with 12 bases between. CDR1 and CDR2 from the germline V gene are SNHLY and FYNNEI. The CDR3 runs 13 residues. V gene TRBV2 combines with J gene TRBJ2-1; possible D gene TRBD1, 5 bases. Sequencing used PBMCs. This receptor was obtained from a woman in her 30s in good health and CMV-seropositive. The CDR3 loop reads CASRPTASNEQFF. The CDR3 DNA sequence: TGTGCCAGCAGACCGACAGCGAGCAATGAGCAGTTCTTC.